The T cell receptor (beta chain) under discussion was sequenced for a study of regulatory T cells in long-lasting Graves disease. CDR3 length: 13 residues. Germline CDR1 is SQVTM and CDR2 is ANQGSEA. V gave up 4 bases and J gave up 4 bases, with 13 bases separating them. Arm-PCR of CDR3 regions and iRepertoire HTBI primers were used to build TCR beta libraries. TCRdb itself ran the multiplex PCR reads through MiXCR, one entry per CDR3 protein. The sample includes approximately 470,000 distinct CDR3 sequences, around 21% of them seen just once. This clonotype turned up a few times. The time point denotes: persistent/refractory GD, antithyroid drugs over 5 years with positive TRAb. With RNA extracted from PBMCs as input, the TCR library was made.

The rearrangement uses TRBV29-1 and TRBJ1-2; a weak D match, TRBD1 (6 bases). This TCR was sampled from a female donor with Graves disease. This specimen consisted of peripheral blood mononuclear cells (PBMCs), obtained when the disease was refractory, from a patient treated with antithyroid drugs. The CDR3 spells CSVANRDGYGYTF. As DNA, the CDR3 is TGCAGCGTTGCAAACAGGGATGGCTATGGCTACACCTTC.